This record covers a single T cell receptor beta chain. This record belongs to a study of T cell changes during pregnancy in multiple sclerosis. There are 16 residues in the CDR3. With V trimmed by 0 bases and J by 5 bases, 4 bases remained unmatched. Looked up from germline, CDR1 is SGHAT and CDR2 is FQNNGV. Using immunoSEQ multiplex PCR, the repertoire was profiled, and TCRdb retains in-frame clones only, with some absent. In the table there are 42,000 or so clones, 90% of which are singletons. Sequences were derived from CD8+ T cells from peripheral blood mononuclear cells, sampled in the first trimester of pregnancy. The chain is built from TRBV11-2 and TRBJ2-7; TRBD2 aligns across 13 bases. The source is a female donor with multiple sclerosis, enrolled in a pregnancy study. The CDR3 DNA reads as TGTGCCAGCAGCTTAGATCGGACTAGCGGGAGTGACGAGCAGTACTTC. Its protein is CASSLDRTSGSDEQYF.